The 26 T cell receptor beta chains below come from one sample, sequenced in a study of human CD8 memory T cell subsets. TCR beta was sequenced from UMI-tagged 5' RACE libraries. For each CDR3 protein, TCRdb gives one entry from its re-call of the 5' RACE reads, without DNA. This listing includes 4,500 to 5,500 distinct CDR3 sequences. Sequenced sample: CD8+ T cells from PBMCs. The receptors originated from a human donor in good health.

This clonotype is labeled medium-sized based on frequency. J is TRBJ1-2 and V is TRBV12-3 or TRBV12-4; without DNA, the TCRdb call of TRBD1 cannot be checked. The CDR3 runs 14 residues. CDR3 residues: CASSSAMVGGGYTF.

J is TRBJ2-1 and V is TRBV20-1; the D call of TRBD1 rests on TCRdb alone, since no DNA is present to check it. The germline CDR1 and CDR2 sequences are DFQATT and SNEGSKA (reference sequence). The CDR3 is made up of 15 amino acids. The CDR3 is CSARAPSEGANEQFF.

Considering frequency, this clonotype is medium-sized. The rearrangement links TRBV19 to TRBJ2-2. Germline-derived CDR1 and CDR2 are LNHDA and SQIVND (reference sequence). CDR3 length: 14 amino acids. CDR3 in amino acids: CASIDGPNTGELFF.

The chain has TRBV6-5 and TRBJ1-1. In germline, CDR1 is MNHEY, CDR2 SVGAGI. The CDR3 extends over 13 amino acids. This CDR3 is CASSLDRNTEAFF.

This chain joins TRBV24-1 and TRBJ1-2. Germline assignment: CDR1 KGHDR and CDR2 SFDVKD. CDR3 length: 12 residues. Here the CDR3 reads CATSDSRRGYTF.

This chain joins TRBV7-9 and TRBJ2-7; TCRdb returns TRBD1, unconfirmable since there is no DNA. Germline CDR1 and CDR2: SEHNR and FQNEAQ (reference sequence). The CDR3 spans 14 residues. CDR3 loop: CASSPGTAPNEQYF.

This sequence joins TRBV7-9 and TRBJ1-2; TCRdb proposes TRBD1, but this gene call is untestable without DNA. Germline CDR1 reads SEHNR; CDR2 reads FQNEAQ (reference sequence). CDR3 length equals 14 residues. CDR3 sequence: CASSLGGLSYGYTF.

This chain joins TRBV7-9 and TRBJ2-1; there is no DNA to check the TCRdb D call of TRBD1. Germline CDR1 and CDR2: SEHNR and FQNEAQ (reference sequence). The CDR3 has 13 amino acids. The chain's CDR3 is CASSLLQGVEQFF.

The rearrangement links TRBV2 to TRBJ2-7; TCRdb names TRBD1, which stays unverified in the absence of DNA. The CDR3 sequence is 13 residues long. The germline V gene has CDR1 SNHLY and CDR2 FYNNEI. The CDR3 loop reads CASTPSSSYEQYF.

The gene calls are TRBV19 and TRBJ1-2; the D call of TRBD1 rests on TCRdb alone, since no DNA is present to check it. The CDR3 loop spans 15 amino acids. Germline V gives CDR1 LNHDA, CDR2 SQIVND (reference sequence). CDR3 loop: CASSFSTTGIFGYTF. Filled out from reference TRBV19 and TRBJ1-2, the complete variable domain reads DGGITQSPKYLFRKEGQNVTLSCEQNLNHDAMYWYRQDPGQGLRLIYYSQIVNDFQKGDIAEGYSVSREKKESFPLTVTSAQKNPTAFYLCASSFSTTGIFGYTFGSGTRLTVV.

The rearrangement links TRBV11-2 to TRBJ2-1; TCRdb's D gene call, TRBD2, goes unchecked for lack of DNA. Germline values: CDR1 SGHAT, CDR2 FQNNGV. This CDR3 has 14 residues. The CDR3 region is CASSGTSGEVEQFF.

The V and J genes are TRBV20-1 and TRBJ2-2; without DNA, the TCRdb call of TRBD2 cannot be checked. CDR3 size: 17 residues. Germline CDR1 DFQATT, CDR2 SNEGSKA (reference sequence). CDR3 amino acids: CSATGLADKLTTGELFF.

This chain's CDR3 is CASKEGDHGYTF. The chain couples TRBV5-4 to TRBJ1-2; as DNA is missing, the TRBD1 call by TCRdb cannot be tested. CDR1 is SGHNT and CDR2 is YYREEE in the germline V gene (reference sequence). CDR3 length: 12 residues.

The rearrangement links TRBV5-6 to TRBJ2-3; TCRdb indicates TRBD2, and absent DNA this call remains unverified. Per the germline V gene, CDR1 is SGHDT and CDR2 is YYEEEE. The CDR3 is 15 amino acids. CDR3 sequence reads: CASSLSGSRADTQYF.

V usage is TRBV5-1 and J usage is TRBJ1-1. Germline V gene sequence: CDR1 SGHRS, CDR2 YFSETQ. The CDR3 is made up of 11 amino acids. CDR3 in amino acids: CASSLGGEAFF.

In terms of frequency, this clonotype is medium-sized (0.01 to 0.1%). The V call is TRBV7-9, the J call TRBJ1-6. This CDR3 contains 14 residues. CDR1 SEHNR and CDR2 FQNEAQ come from the germline V gene (reference sequence). This CDR3 is CASSPGVHNSPLHF.

This sequence joins TRBV29-1 and TRBJ1-2; without DNA, the TCRdb call of TRBD1 cannot be checked. The CDR3 length is 13 residues. CDR1 and CDR2 (germline): SQVTM, ANQGSEA. CDR3 region: CSAGPGTNYGYTF.

Measured by frequency, this clonotype is medium-sized. J is TRBJ1-2 and V is TRBV7-9. Germline V gene sequence: CDR1 SEHNR, CDR2 FQNEAQ (reference sequence). CDR3 length: 15 amino acids. The CDR3 reads CASSFPDRIRYGYTF.

The V call is TRBV19, the J call TRBJ1-1; with no DNA, the TCRdb D assignment of TRBD1 cannot be verified. The CDR3 sequence is 12 residues long. The germline gives CDR1 LNHDA, CDR2 SQIVND (reference sequence). The CDR3 sequence is CASSGGGTEAFF.

This clonotype is called medium-sized based on its frequency. The chain couples TRBV20-1 to TRBJ1-2; TCRdb names TRBD1, which stays unverified in the absence of DNA. This CDR3 is built from 13 residues. Germline values: CDR1 DFQATT, CDR2 SNEGSKA (reference sequence). CDR3: CSAATPPGASNTF.

The chain uses TRBV27 and TRBJ2-5; TCRdb calls TRBD2, which cannot be checked without DNA. The CDR3 length is 16 residues. Germline assignment: CDR1 MNHEY and CDR2 SMNVEV (reference sequence). The CDR3 loop reads CASSLRRTDSQETQYF.

This clonotype is medium-sized by frequency. The chain carries TRBV20-1 and TRBJ1-1; TCRdb's D call of TRBD1 is untestable without DNA. This CDR3 spans 15 amino acids. Germline CDR1 DFQATT, CDR2 SNEGSKA (reference sequence). The CDR3 loop is CSGLDREALRPEAFF.

V gene TRBV11-2 combines with J gene TRBJ2-3; TCRdb returns TRBD1, unconfirmable since there is no DNA. The CDR3 has 15 amino acids. Germline V gene lookup returns CDR1 SGHAT and CDR2 FQNNGV. The CDR3 region is CASSLAGGLTDTQYF.

By frequency, this clonotype registers medium-sized. The gene calls are TRBV12-3 or TRBV12-4 and TRBJ1-1; checking the TCRdb D call of TRBD1 is not possible without DNA. The CDR3 totals 18 residues. The CDR3 loop is CASIFPRTGGGQNTEAFF.

The rearrangement uses TRBV5-1 and TRBJ1-2; TCRdb's assignment of TRBD1 cannot be checked, as there is no DNA. Looked up from germline, CDR1 is SGHRS and CDR2 is YFSETQ. CDR3 length: 12 residues. CDR3 sequence reads: CASSSYRDGYTF.

V usage is TRBV6-5 and J usage is TRBJ1-5; TCRdb gives TRBD1 as the D gene, but with no DNA this cannot be confirmed. CDR3 length: 11 residues. From germline, CDR1 is MNHEY and CDR2 SVGAGI. The CDR3 sequence: CGTGDNQPQHF.